This T cell receptor (beta chain) was profiled in a study of CD8 T cells in ankylosing spondylitis. The junction had 7 bases not matched to a gene; V was cut back by 7 bases and J by 3 bases. There are 15 residues in the CDR3. The germline V gene has CDR1 MNHNS and CDR2 SASEGT. Study conclusions and caveats: Disease-associated clones were reportedly significantly overrepresented in matched ankylosing spondylitis synovial fluid. A number of the motif variants had already been described in reactive arthritis synovial fluid and blood. CD8+ cells made up the disease-linked clones, which were relatively rare in peripheral blood. For ankylosing spondylitis blood, a TCR beta motif of seven to nine highly homologous variants appeared characteristic.

Points on this clonotype: Antigen specificity is unknown.

Each CDR3 protein gets one entry after TCRdb re-called the 5' RACE reads with MiXCR. Found here are approximately 300,000 distinct CDR3 sequences, roughly 8% of them singletons; the top ten hold roughly 15%. The sequence came from a male donor with ankylosing spondylitis. Sequencing used blood, either unsorted or a sorted T cell fraction (not recorded which). The rearrangement joins TRBV6-1 to TRBJ2-7, with 12 bases lining up with TRBD2. Here the CDR3 DNA reads TGTGCCAGCACCCCACTAGCGGGAGGAGGCTACGAGCAGTACTTC. This translates into CASTPLAGGGYEQYF.